This TCR beta chain was sequenced during a study of draining lymph node invasion in breast cancer. Study-level results: Some of the 100 largest tumor clones were found in nodes.

Remarks on this clonotype: The antigen is not known.

Sorting for CD4+ CD45RA- CD25- cells yielded memory conventional CD4 T cells. V was pared by 2 bases and J by 7 bases, with 11 bases between. Germline V gives CDR1 SNHLY, CDR2 FYNNEI. The CDR3 contains 13 residues. TCRdb recomputed calls from the bulk RNA-seq reads with MiXCR, one row per CDR3 protein. The data contain about 1,900 distinct CDR3 sequences, about 84% of them singletons. The sequenced sample consisted of sorted memory CD4+ effector T cells from a lymph node. The sequence was collected from a female donor with luminal breast cancer. The chain joins TRBV2 to TRBJ1-1; tentatively, D is TRBD1 (5 bases). The chain's CDR3 is CASSERGRDEAFF. The CDR3, as DNA: TGTGCCAGCAGTGAAAGGGGAAGGGATGAAGCTTTCTTT.